What follows are 8 T cell receptor beta chains derived from one specimen sequenced in a study of T cells in Graves' hyperthyroidism and ophthalmopathy (dated by TCRdb to between 2018 and 2021). Library preparation employed multiplex PCR. Sequencing was performed on an Illumina HiSeq 2000. Amplification of TCR beta CDR3 regions was carried out from RNA transcripts. For the first round of RT-PCR on the TCR CDR3, the HTBI primer set was used together with the Qiagen OneStep RT-PCR kit. Through fastp at Q25 and MiXCR, TCRdb rebuilt clones from the public reads, retaining in-frame beta chains. Each CDR3 protein gets just one entry, which takes the most common genes and DNA from the rows behind it. This sample holds roughly 840,000 distinct CDR3 sequences; approximately 40% were observed only once. The ten largest clones add up to over 8% of the sample. Sequencing input: blood. These receptors all stem from a man younger than 30 with Graves' hyperthyroidism.

This clonotype was detected only a few times. The chain couples TRBV12-3 or TRBV12-4 to TRBJ2-7; D perhaps matches TRBD1 (5 bases). V was pared by 3 bases and J by 1 base, with 13 bases between. There are 15 residues in the CDR3. The CDR3 sequence is CASSFDSESSYEQYF. The CDR3 bases are TGTGCCAGCAGTTTCGACAGCGAAAGTTCCTACGAGCAGTACTTC.

This clonotype was counted at least ten times. Given the absence of the conserved phenylalanine or tryptophan at the CDR3 end, a read error is likely. The DNA is left out, because the CDR3 cannot be placed on it with certainty; the CDR3 is given as TCRdb lists it. The chain employs TRBV6-5 and TRBJ1-5; TRBD1 is the table's D call and was not checked against the DNA. The CDR3 extends over 12 residues, inclusive of both ends. CDR1 is MNHEY, CDR2 SVGAGI, per germline. The CDR3 loop reads CASSDSTTGKGL.

The chain carries TRBV6-5 and TRBJ1-5; 8 bases line up with TRBD1. The germline V gene has CDR1 MNHEY and CDR2 SVGAGI. The CDR3 runs to 14 residues. After removal of 2 bases from V and 7 bases from J, the junction contained 4 bases not matched to a gene. CDR3 sequence (DNA): TGTGCCAGCAGTTACCGGACAGGGAGCCAGCCCCAGCATTTT. Amino acid sequence: CASSYRTGSQPQHF.

With respect to this clonotype: The CDR3 end shows no conserved phenylalanine or tryptophan, and so a read error is likely. The CDR3 loop is CASSPGIYGYTL. For the CDR3, the DNA is TGTGCCAGCAGCCCGGGGATCTATGGCTACACCCTC. The gene calls are TRBV7-2 and TRBJ1-2; the D is unclear. The V gene's germline CDR1 is SGHTA and CDR2 FQGNSA. The ends were cut back, 5 bases at V and 4 bases at J, with 8 bases in the middle. CDR3 length equals 12 residues.

This clonotype has only a few counts. This chain connects TRBV13 to TRBJ1-4, with D perhaps matching TRBD1 (5 bases). The CDR3 length is 15 residues. Trimming cost V 5 bases and J 5 bases, with 15 bases left between them. Germline-derived CDR1 and CDR2 are PRHDT and FYEKMQ (reference sequence). The CDR3 region has the DNA TGTGCCAGCAGCACCCCGACTGAGGGGAATGAAAAACTGTTTTTT. It specifies CASSTPTEGNEKLFF.

This clonotype was counted many times. The chain carries TRBV7-9 and TRBJ2-5, with D hard to call. This CDR3 has 12 amino acids. The germline CDR1 and CDR2 sequences are SEHNR and FQNEAQ (reference sequence). V lost 8 bases and J lost 7, with 14 bases in between. The CDR3 DNA reads as TGTGCCAGCGGTCCTCTTTCAGGGACCCAGTACTTC. It translates to CASGPLSGTQYF.

In this sample, this clonotype turned up many times. CDR3 sequence (DNA): TGTGCCAGCAGCCAAGTGGTCGGGGAGCTGTTTTTT. Protein sequence: CASSQVVGELFF. The rearrangement joins TRBV14 to TRBJ2-2, with D hard to call. Looked up from germline, CDR1 is SGHDN and CDR2 is FVKESK. This CDR3 contains 12 residues. The ends were cut back, 1 base at V and 7 bases at J, with 4 bases in the middle.

This clonotype was detected many times. This chain uses TRBV9 with TRBJ2-7, with 9 bases identical to TRBD1. The germline V gene has CDR1 SGDLS and CDR2 YYNGEE. This CDR3 is built from 19 residues. After removal of 0 bases from V and 3 bases from J, the junction contained 16 bases not matched to a gene. CDR3 loop: CASSVVQGARSGVLYEQYF. CDR3 DNA: TGTGCCAGCAGCGTAGTACAGGGGGCACGTTCAGGAGTTCTCTACGAGCAGTACTTC.